This TCR beta chain comes out of a study of shared clonotypes between healthy human individuals. Study-level information: CD4 naive and memory got three plates each, CD8 naive two, CD8 memory one.

Broader study findings: Blood alone was sampled, and tissue repertoires likely differ.

Positive CCR7 selection of CD45RO-negative cells yielded the naive CD8 cells, and terminally differentiated effector memory CD45RA+ cells were excluded. Germline assignment: CDR1 SNHLY and CDR2 FYNNEI. V was cut by 4 bases and J by 8 bases, with 21 bases left in between. The CDR3 runs 16 residues. A word on this clone: Its antigen is undetermined.

Every immunoSEQ plate was one replicate of a subset's evenly spread DNA. Assay used: immunoSEQ multiplex PCR; TCRdb lists only in-frame clones, some missing. The repertoire holds about 580,000 clones, with roughly 98% as singletons. The sample comprised naive CD8+ T cells sorted from blood. This clonotype originated in a young man in good health. V is TRBV2 and J is TRBJ2-1; no clear D. CDR3 DNA: TGTGCCAGCAGTGGAGGACCAAATAAAAAGAGCGATGAGCAGTTCTTC. Its protein product is CASSGGPNKKSDEQFF.